This TCR beta chain was sequenced in a study of cytomegalovirus exposure and HLA in healthy donors. At the level of the study: The Caucasian-associated ancestry cluster held over 80% of 398 genotyped donors.

Study results and caveats: Equally common other TCR beta chains were less clonally expanded than HLA-associated ones, a later analysis found.

Concerning this clone: Its antigen is undetermined.

With 60 Vbeta and 13 Jbeta primers, the PCR was carried out. Method: immunoSEQ multiplex PCR; TCRdb's copy keeps in-frame clones and lacks some. Here the sample spans under 200,000 clones, around 84% being singletons. This CDR3 has 15 residues. V trimming: 6 bases; J trimming: 3 bases; junction bases outside the gene matches: 5. In germline, CDR1 is MDHEN, CDR2 SYDVKM. This TCR was recovered from a woman in her thirties or forties in good health and CMV-seronegative. Sequenced material: PBMCs. V usage is TRBV28 and J usage is TRBJ2-1, with 10 nucleotides matching TRBD2. CDR3 loop: CASRGSGGGYNEQFF. CDR3 coding DNA: TGTGCCAGCAGAGGCAGCGGGGGGGGCTACAATGAGCAGTTCTTC.